These T cell receptor beta chains were read from a single sample in a study of cytomegalovirus exposure and HLA in healthy donors. Using immunoSEQ multiplex PCR, the repertoire was profiled, and TCRdb retains in-frame clones only, with some absent. The sample yields some 220,000 clones, 77% seen once. Sequencing used PBMCs. These receptors were obtained from a woman aged 55-69 years in good health and CMV-seropositive. The CDR3 runs from the conserved cysteine through the conserved F or W. A D gene is named only where the DNA matches it firmly. Clone size is given for some rows only: seen once, a few or many times, or a class if the clone is expanded.

D gene	V gene	J gene	clone size	CDR3 DNA	CDR3 protein
.	TRBV6-5	TRBJ1-2	.	TGTGCCAGCAGTTTCCATGGTAGGGAGAATGGCGGCTACACCTTC	CASSFHGRENGGYTF
.	TRBV7-9	TRBJ1-2	.	TGTGCCAGCAGCCTCGGACCGGGGTCGTGGGGCTACACCTTC	CASSLGPGSWGYTF
.	TRBV19	TRBJ1-1	.	TGTGCCAGTAGCCAACGGGGGGGGAGGACTGAAGCTTTCTTT	CASSQRGGRTEAFF
TRBD1	TRBV18	TRBJ1-4	few	TGTGCCAGCTCGGACAGGCTTAATGAAAAACTGTTTTTT	CASSDRLNEKLFF
TRBD1	TRBV19	TRBJ2-2	.	TGTGCCAGTAGTAACAGGGGGCGAAGGACCGGGGAGCTGTTTTTT	CASSNRGRRTGELFF
TRBD2	TRBV10-2	TRBJ2-5	.	TGCGCCAGCAGACTAGCGGGGCTCCAAGAGACCCAGTACTTC	CASRLAGLQETQYF
.	TRBV5-1	TRBJ2-1	few	TGCGCCAGCAGCTTGGGGGTATGGGGCGGGACGGTCAATGAGCAGTTCTTC	CASSLGVWGGTVNEQFF
.	TRBV19	TRBJ1-1	once	TGTGCCAGTAGTAACCAGGGTACCATGAACACTGAAGCTTTCTTT	CASSNQGTMNTEAFF
.	TRBV18	TRBJ1-3	few	TGTGCCAGCTCAGGGGCAGACTCTGGAAACACCATATATTTT	CASSGADSGNTIYF
TRBD1	TRBV10-1	TRBJ1-1	.	TGCGCCAGCAGCTTGGAACAGGGGAAAGTCACTGAAGCTTTCTTT	CASSLEQGKVTEAFF
.	TRBV7-7	TRBJ2-2	.	TGTGCCAGCAGCTCCCCAGGGGCGGACACCGGGGAGCTGTTTTTT	CASSSPGADTGELFF